This T cell receptor beta chain was captured in a study of OX40 agonist ivuxolimab in advanced cancers. Looking at the study overall: Of the patients, three showed partial responses, one with hepatocellular carcinoma and two with cutaneous melanoma. Regarding the study as a whole: By week 6 at 0.1 to 3.0 mg/kg, blood CD4+ and CD8+ T cells had expanded clonally. The authors also found low normalized T-cell clonal expansion in some nonresponders. Partly responding patients at 0.1-3.0 mg/kg showed some of the smallest clonal expansion.

The V gene lost 0 bases and the J gene lost 5 bases, with 13 bases spanning the gap. The germline gives CDR1 LNHDA, CDR2 SQIVND (reference sequence). The CDR3 covers 16 residues. About this clone itself: The antigen remains undetermined.

The table came from immunoSEQ multiplex PCR; TCRdb's copy has only in-frame clones and leaves some out. Among 90,000 to 130,000 clones listed, roughly nine tenths were seen once. The TCR sequence derives from an adult with an advanced solid tumor such as melanoma, head and neck, liver or kidney cancer. Sequenced here: CD4+ or CD8+ T cells sorted from blood, sampled in a trial of the OX40 agonist ivuxolimab. The rearrangement joins TRBV19 to TRBJ2-2; D is uncertain. CDR3 bases: TGTGCCAGTAGTATAGAGAGTGGCGATGGGACCGGGGAGCTGTTTTTT. Encoded protein: CASSIESGDGTGELFF.